This section outlines one T cell receptor beta chain sequence together with its context. Its antigen is unknown. As the sequencing template, cDNA was produced by extracting RNA and reverse transcribing it. TCRdb keeps only in-frame clones here, not all; method: immunoSEQ multiplex PCR. The sample records around 190,000 clones, roughly 56% being singletons. The sample comes from a study of CD8+ T cells in alopecia areata. General study results and limits: Alopecia totalis/universalis scalp especially showed more expanded CD8+ clones than normal scalp. Scalp sample sequencing also detects resident alphabeta T cells of normal skin.

CD4+ and CD8+ T cells were sorted from PBMCs stained for CD3, CD4 and CD8. The TCR was taken from a human donor in good health. Sequencing was performed on CD8+ T cells sorted from blood.

The CDR3 spells CASSSGQGVPANTGELFF. As DNA, the CDR3 is TGTGCCAGCAGCTCGGGACAGGGGGTGCCCGCGAACACCGGGGAGCTGTTTTTT. The gene calls are TRBV7-8 and TRBJ2-2, with 11 positions matching TRBD1. The V segment lost 4 bases and the J segment 0 bases; nucleotides outside the gene matches: 7. Germline CDR1 and CDR2: SGHVS and FQNEAQ. The CDR3 length is 18 residues.